This T cell receptor (beta chain) was observed in a study of OX40 agonist ivuxolimab in advanced cancers. The study in broad terms: Ivuxolimab was an agonistic, fully human IgG2 monoclonal antibody directed against OX40 (CD134), a costimulatory receptor. Intravenous ivuxolimab was administered to patients every 2 weeks at six dose levels: 0.01, 0.1, 0.3, 1.5, 3 and 10 mg/kg. Of the 50 to 55 dose-escalation patients, hepatocellular carcinoma was present in about 20, melanoma in roughly 15, renal cell carcinoma in 9 and head and neck cancer in 9. The dose-escalation cohort was around 84% male with a mean age of about 60 years, ranging from about 23 to 85. Patients were allowed to have had prior anti-PD-1, anti-PD-L1 or anti-CTLA-4 therapy, and approximately 40% of the dose-escalation patients had been treated with checkpoint inhibitors. Three dose-escalation patients achieved partial responses, one with hepatocellular carcinoma and two with cutaneous melanoma. Peripheral TCRbeta sequencing aimed to test whether ivuxolimab altered TCR sequence diversity and caused clonal T-cell expansion. The monotherapy dose-escalation portion (N ≈ 57 patients) of the phase I ivuxolimab trial is reported in the paper. Paper-wide results and their limitations: In partial responders in the 0.1-3.0 mg/kg groups, normalized peripheral clonal expansion was found to be among the lowest, especially among CD8+ T cells. At doses of 0.1 to 3.0 mg/kg, clonal expansion of both CD4+ and CD8+ T cells in blood was seen between baseline and week 6. After ivuxolimab, CD8+ T cells had more expanded clones than CD4+ T cells on average. Antigen specificity was not determined for the clonally expanded peripheral T cells. Low levels of normalized T-cell clonal expansion were also seen in some patients who did not respond.

The trial excluded patients who had a history of autoimmune disease or who were on systemic immunosuppression. Peripheral blood for TCR sequencing was drawn from every dose cohort at baseline, at cycle 4 day 1 and at cycle 7 day 1. Samples came from an open-label, multicenter, first-in-human phase I dose-escalation trial of ivuxolimab. The trial enrolled adults with locally advanced or metastatic head and neck squamous cell, hepatocellular, melanoma or renal cell carcinoma. Before TCR sequencing, CD4+ and CD8+ T cells were separately sorted from peripheral blood. Genomic DNA was isolated from the sorted cells so that the TCRbeta CDR3 region could be sequenced. The immunoSEQ Assay was used to sequence the TCRbeta CDR3 regions. Entries here come from immuneACCESS through TCRdb and include only in-frame sequences with V and J called. Some clones fail to appear in such tables; in the studies checked, an unresolved V gene covers under half of the shortfall, and the cause of the remainder is unknown. This sample has 60,000 to 65,000 clones in its table, and roughly 89% of those were observed once. 9.5% to 15% of the sample belongs to the ten largest clones.

Taken from the germline V gene, the CDR1 and CDR2 loops are MDHEN and SYDVKM. The CDR3, cysteine through phenylalanine, is 15 amino acids long. This entry keeps only the CDR3 DNA: 45 bases, framed from base 1. Trimming takes 1 base from V and 0 bases from J, and the germline ends sit 8 bases apart. Notes on this clone: Its antigen remains undetermined. Base quality data are lacking; no much larger clone is found one base away.

The V and J segments used are TRBV28 and TRBJ2-3; confidence is insufficient to name the D gene. The source was CD4+ or CD8+ T cells sorted from blood, collected in a trial of the OX40 agonist ivuxolimab. The sequence was obtained from an adult with an advanced solid tumor such as melanoma, head and neck, liver or kidney cancer. The CDR3 region: CASSLLRGSTDTQYF. The nucleotides are TGTGCCAGCAGTTTATTACGTGGGAGCACAGATACGCAGTATTTT.